Listed below are T cell receptor beta chains from one sample, sequenced in a study of PD-1 blockade in classical Hodgkin lymphoma. Method: immunoSEQ multiplex PCR; TCRdb's copy keeps in-frame clones and lacks some. The sample carries around 20,000 clones, approximately 80% recorded once. Sequencing used peripheral blood mononuclear cells (PBMCs), obtained before the fourth cycle of nivolumab. These receptors came from a human donor with classical Hodgkin lymphoma. CDR3s include the opening cysteine and the closing phenylalanine or tryptophan. The order of the fields is J gene, clone size, V gene, D gene, CDR3 DNA, CDR3 protein. D genes are given only for firm matches. Size is stated for part of the rows, as once, few or many counts, or as a class when the clone is expanded.

j_gene: TRBJ2-1; abundance: medium-sized; v_gene: TRBV7-8; d_gene: TRBD2; CDR3nt: TGTGCAGTAGTAGCGGGAGTTCGTACTAATGAGCAGTTCTTC; CDR3aa: CAVVAGVRTNEQFF
j_gene: TRBJ2-3; abundance: NA; v_gene: TRBV19; d_gene: NA; CDR3nt: TGTGCCAGTAGTATTCGGGGCAAGGGATTAACTAGCACAGATACGCAGTATTTT; CDR3aa: CASSIRGKGLTSTDTQYF
j_gene: TRBJ2-2; abundance: NA; v_gene: TRBV6-1; d_gene: NA; CDR3nt: TGTGCCAGCAGCCCCTCGGGACCCGGGGAGCTGTTTTTT; CDR3aa: CASSPSGPGELFF
j_gene: TRBJ2-1; abundance: NA; v_gene: TRBV7-9; d_gene: NA; CDR3nt: TGTGCCAGCAGCTTTACTCAAGGAAAACCATACAATGAGCAGTTCTTC; CDR3aa: CASSFTQGKPYNEQFF
j_gene: TRBJ2-3; abundance: NA; v_gene: TRBV7-2; d_gene: TRBD1; CDR3nt: TGTGCCAGCAGCTTAGGACAGGGTGGCACAGATACGCAGTATTTT; CDR3aa: CASSLGQGGTDTQYF
j_gene: TRBJ1-3; abundance: NA; v_gene: TRBV10-3; d_gene: NA; CDR3nt: TGTGCCATCAGTGAGGGTTTCTCTGGAAACACCATATATTTT; CDR3aa: CAISEGFSGNTIYF
j_gene: TRBJ1-1; abundance: once; v_gene: TRBV7-2; d_gene: NA; CDR3nt: TGTGCCAGCAGCCGACGGGGGGGCAGCTTGATTGGGGTGAACACTGAAGCTTTCTTT; CDR3aa: CASSRRGGSLIGVNTEAFF
j_gene: TRBJ1-1; abundance: NA; v_gene: TRBV2; d_gene: NA; CDR3nt: TGTGCCAGCGACCCCTGGGTGGAGGGCGGTACCACTGAAGCTTTCTTT; CDR3aa: CASDPWVEGGTTEAFF
j_gene: TRBJ2-5; abundance: NA; v_gene: TRBV4-3; d_gene: NA; CDR3nt: TGCGCCAGCAGCCAAGATCGGCAGGGCAGGGAGACCCAGTACTTC; CDR3aa: CASSQDRQGRETQYF
j_gene: TRBJ2-1; abundance: NA; v_gene: TRBV4-1; d_gene: TRBD2; CDR3nt: TGCGCCAGCAGCCAAGTACTAGCGGGGGTTACCTACAATGAGCAGTTCTTC; CDR3aa: CASSQVLAGVTYNEQFF
j_gene: TRBJ1-6; abundance: NA; v_gene: TRBV19; d_gene: NA; CDR3nt: TGTGCCAGTAGTATAGACGATTCTAATTCACCCCTCCACTTT; CDR3aa: CASSIDDSNSPLHF
j_gene: TRBJ2-3; abundance: NA; v_gene: TRBV11-2; d_gene: NA; CDR3nt: TGTGCCAGCAGCTTCAGGGGAGAATCAGATACGCAGTATTTT; CDR3aa: CASSFRGESDTQYF
j_gene: TRBJ1-6; abundance: NA; v_gene: TRBV2; d_gene: NA; CDR3nt: TGTGCCAGCAGTGCTCCGACAGCGAGTATGGCACCCCTCCACTTT; CDR3aa: CASSAPTASMAPLHF
j_gene: TRBJ2-5; abundance: NA; v_gene: TRBV6-5; d_gene: TRBD2; CDR3nt: TGTGCCAGCAGTTACGAAGGACTAGCCCAAGAGACCCAGTACTTC; CDR3aa: CASSYEGLAQETQYF
j_gene: TRBJ2-1; abundance: NA; v_gene: TRBV4-1; d_gene: TRBD1; CDR3nt: TGCGCCAGCAGCCCCCGACAGGGTTTCTACAATGAGCAGTTCTTC; CDR3aa: CASSPRQGFYNEQFF
j_gene: TRBJ2-5; abundance: few; v_gene: TRBV4-2; d_gene: NA; CDR3nt: TGTGCCAGCAGCCAAGTTAGAGACTGGGAAATGGAGACCCAGTACTTC; CDR3aa: CASSQVRDWEMETQYF
j_gene: TRBJ1-2; abundance: NA; v_gene: TRBV28; d_gene: TRBD1; CDR3nt: TGTGCCAGCGGGAAGACAGGGGTGGGAGGCTACACCTTC; CDR3aa: CASGKTGVGGYTF
j_gene: TRBJ2-3; abundance: NA; v_gene: TRBV10-3; d_gene: NA; CDR3nt: TGTGCCCTCCAATCCTCAACCGGGACAACCACAGATACGCAGTATTTT; CDR3aa: CALQSSTGTTTDTQYF
j_gene: TRBJ1-6; abundance: NA; v_gene: TRBV6-6; d_gene: TRBD1; CDR3nt: TGTGCCAGCAGCCGGGACAGCTCCTATAATTCACCCCTCCACTTT; CDR3aa: CASSRDSSYNSPLHF
j_gene: TRBJ1-4; abundance: NA; v_gene: TRBV5-4; d_gene: NA; CDR3nt: TGCGCCAGCAGCCAAGATTGGGGAATTTTGAGATCTAATGAAAAACTGTTTTTT; CDR3aa: CASSQDWGILRSNEKLFF
j_gene: TRBJ1-5; abundance: NA; v_gene: TRBV27; d_gene: NA; CDR3nt: TGTGCCAGCAGTTTCACCGCGGCTGGGCCCCAGCATTTT; CDR3aa: CASSFTAAGPQHF
j_gene: TRBJ2-7; abundance: NA; v_gene: TRBV2; d_gene: TRBD2; CDR3nt: TGTGCCAGCAGTGAAAGGACCGTATCTGGCGGGAGCCGGTACGAGCAGTACTTC; CDR3aa: CASSERTVSGGSRYEQYF
j_gene: TRBJ2-3; abundance: NA; v_gene: TRBV7-9; d_gene: NA; CDR3nt: TGTGCCAGCAGCTTTTGGAACACAGATACGCAGTATTTT; CDR3aa: CASSFWNTDTQYF
j_gene: TRBJ2-7; abundance: NA; v_gene: TRBV5-1; d_gene: TRBD1; CDR3nt: TGCGCCAGCAGCTTCAACAGGGGGTACGAGCAGTACTTC; CDR3aa: CASSFNRGYEQYF
j_gene: TRBJ2-4; abundance: NA; v_gene: TRBV28; d_gene: TRBD2; CDR3nt: TGTGCCAGCAGTTTTAGCGGGGGAGAAAACATTCAGTACTTC; CDR3aa: CASSFSGGENIQYF
j_gene: TRBJ1-1; abundance: NA; v_gene: TRBV5-1; d_gene: NA; CDR3nt: TGCGCCAGCAGCTTGGGCGGAGTTATGAACACTGAAGCTTTCTTT; CDR3aa: CASSLGGVMNTEAFF
j_gene: TRBJ1-1; abundance: once; v_gene: TRBV19; d_gene: TRBD1; CDR3nt: TGTGCCAGTAGTACCCTCGGACAGGGGAGAGATAGGACTGAAGCTTTCTTT; CDR3aa: CASSTLGQGRDRTEAFF
j_gene: TRBJ1-6; abundance: NA; v_gene: TRBV7-8; d_gene: NA; CDR3nt: TGTGCCAGCTCACCTCGGGAAGGGGATAGTTCACCCCTCCACTTT; CDR3aa: CASSPREGDSSPLHF
j_gene: TRBJ2-2; abundance: NA; v_gene: TRBV30; d_gene: NA; CDR3nt: TGTGCCTGGACAGGGGACACCGGGGAGCTGTTTTTT; CDR3aa: CAWTGDTGELFF